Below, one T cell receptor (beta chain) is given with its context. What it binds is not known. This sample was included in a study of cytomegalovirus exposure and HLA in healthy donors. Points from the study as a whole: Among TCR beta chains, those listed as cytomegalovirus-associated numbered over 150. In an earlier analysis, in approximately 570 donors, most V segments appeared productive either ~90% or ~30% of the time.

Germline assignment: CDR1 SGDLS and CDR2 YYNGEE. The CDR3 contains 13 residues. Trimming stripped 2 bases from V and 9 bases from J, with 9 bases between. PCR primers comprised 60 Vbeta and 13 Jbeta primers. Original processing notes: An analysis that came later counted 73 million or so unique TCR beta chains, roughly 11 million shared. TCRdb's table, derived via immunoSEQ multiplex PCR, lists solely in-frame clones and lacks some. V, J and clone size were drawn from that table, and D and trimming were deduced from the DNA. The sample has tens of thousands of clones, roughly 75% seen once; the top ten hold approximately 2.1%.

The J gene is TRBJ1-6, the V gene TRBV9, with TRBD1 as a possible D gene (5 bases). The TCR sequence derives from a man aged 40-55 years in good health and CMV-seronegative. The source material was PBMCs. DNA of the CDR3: TGTGCCAGCAGCGTTTCGGGGGTTTCACCCCTCCACTTT. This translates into CASSVSGVSPLHF. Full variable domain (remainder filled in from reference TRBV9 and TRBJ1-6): DSGVTQTPKHLITATGQRVTLRCSPRSGDLSVYWYQQSLDQGLQFLIQYYNGEERAKGNILERFSAQQFPDLHSELNLSSLELGDSALYFCASSVSGVSPLHFGNGTRLTVT.